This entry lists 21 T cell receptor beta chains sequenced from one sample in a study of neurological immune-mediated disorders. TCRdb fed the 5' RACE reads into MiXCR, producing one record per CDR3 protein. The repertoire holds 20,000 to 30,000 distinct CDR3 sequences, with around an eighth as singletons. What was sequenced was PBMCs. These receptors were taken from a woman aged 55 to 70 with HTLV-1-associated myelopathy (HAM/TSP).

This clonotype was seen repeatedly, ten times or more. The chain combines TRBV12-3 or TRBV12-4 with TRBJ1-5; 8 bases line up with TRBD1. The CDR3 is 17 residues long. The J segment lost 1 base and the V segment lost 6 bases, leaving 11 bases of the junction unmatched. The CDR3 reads CASSLSSGQGSNQPQHF. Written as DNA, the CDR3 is TGTGCCAGCAGCCTGAGTTCCGGACAGGGAAGCAATCAGCCCCAGCATTTT.

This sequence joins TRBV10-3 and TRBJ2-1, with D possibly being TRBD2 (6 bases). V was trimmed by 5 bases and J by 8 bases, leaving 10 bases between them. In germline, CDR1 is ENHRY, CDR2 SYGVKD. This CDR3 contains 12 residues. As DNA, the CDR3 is TGTGCCATCAGTCGCGGGGACGATGAGCAGTTCTTC. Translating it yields CAISRGDDEQFF.

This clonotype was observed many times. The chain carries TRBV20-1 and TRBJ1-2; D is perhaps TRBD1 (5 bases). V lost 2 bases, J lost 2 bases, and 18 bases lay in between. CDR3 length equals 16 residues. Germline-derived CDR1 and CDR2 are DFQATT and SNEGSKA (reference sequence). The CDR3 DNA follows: TGCAGTGCTAGATCAAGGGGAGGGCCCCACAACTATGGCTACACCTTC. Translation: CSARSRGGPHNYGYTF.

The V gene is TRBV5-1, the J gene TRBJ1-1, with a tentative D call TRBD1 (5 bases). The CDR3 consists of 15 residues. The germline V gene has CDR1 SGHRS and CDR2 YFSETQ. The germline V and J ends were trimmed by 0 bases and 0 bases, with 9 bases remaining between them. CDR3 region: CASSLAKGLNTEAFF. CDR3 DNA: TGCGCCAGCAGCTTGGCCAAGGGGTTGAACACTGAAGCTTTCTTT.

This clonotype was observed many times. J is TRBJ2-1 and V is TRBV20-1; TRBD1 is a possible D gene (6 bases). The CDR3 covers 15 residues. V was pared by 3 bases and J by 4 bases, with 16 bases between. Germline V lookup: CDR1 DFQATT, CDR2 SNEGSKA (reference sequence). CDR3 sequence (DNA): TGCAGTGCTAGGTACCCCGGGACACCTTACAATGAGCAGTTCTTC. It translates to CSARYPGTPYNEQFF.

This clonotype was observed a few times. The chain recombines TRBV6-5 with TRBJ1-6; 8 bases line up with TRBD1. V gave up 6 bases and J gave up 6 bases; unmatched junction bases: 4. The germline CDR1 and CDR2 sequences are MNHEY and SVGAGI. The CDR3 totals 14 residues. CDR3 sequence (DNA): TGTGCCAGCAGAAGGGACAGGATTAATTCACCCCTCCACTTT. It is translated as CASRRDRINSPLHF.

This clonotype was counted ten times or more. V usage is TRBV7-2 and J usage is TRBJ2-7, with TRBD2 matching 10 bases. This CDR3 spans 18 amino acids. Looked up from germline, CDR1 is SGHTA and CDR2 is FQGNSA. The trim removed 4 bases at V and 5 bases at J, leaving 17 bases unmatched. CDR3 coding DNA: TGTGCCAGCAGCTCCCAAAGCGGGGGGGCGATTTCCCGGAACGAGCAGTACTTC. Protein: CASSSQSGGAISRNEQYF.

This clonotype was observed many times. The CDR3 DNA is TGTGCCAGCAGCTCCTACCGGGCCATCACTGAAGCTTTCTTT. Translated, it gives CASSSYRAITEAFF. The chain recombines TRBV7-2 with TRBJ1-1; the D is unclear. V lost 4 bases and J lost 4, with 13 bases in between. The CDR3 loop spans 14 amino acids. Germline CDR1 reads SGHTA; CDR2 reads FQGNSA.

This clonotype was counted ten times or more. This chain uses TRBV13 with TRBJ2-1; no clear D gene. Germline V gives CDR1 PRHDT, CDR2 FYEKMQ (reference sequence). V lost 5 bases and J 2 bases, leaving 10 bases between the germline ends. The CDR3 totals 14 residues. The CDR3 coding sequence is TGTGCCAGCAGCGCGGTAGCTGCCTACAATGAGCAGTTCTTC. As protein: CASSAVAAYNEQFF.

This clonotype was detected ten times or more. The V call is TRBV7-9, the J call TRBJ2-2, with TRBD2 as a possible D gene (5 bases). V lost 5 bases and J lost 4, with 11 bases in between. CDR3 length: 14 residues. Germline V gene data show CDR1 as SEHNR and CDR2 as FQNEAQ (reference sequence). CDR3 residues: CASSLIASTGELFF. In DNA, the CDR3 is TGTGCCAGCAGCCTAATAGCGTCCACCGGGGAGCTGTTTTTT. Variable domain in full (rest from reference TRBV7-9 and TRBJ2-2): DTGVSQNPRHKITKRGQNVTFRCDPISEHNRLYWYRQTLGQGPEFLTYFQNEAQLEKSRLLSDRFSAERPKGSFSTLEIQRTEQGDSAMYLCASSLIASTGELFFGEGSRLTVL.

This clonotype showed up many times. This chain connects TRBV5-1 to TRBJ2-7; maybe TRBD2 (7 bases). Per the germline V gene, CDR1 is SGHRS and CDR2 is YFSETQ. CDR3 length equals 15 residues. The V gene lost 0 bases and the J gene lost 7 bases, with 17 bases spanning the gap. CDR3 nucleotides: TGCGCCAGCAGCTTGGGGGGGGGCCTGTACTATGAGCAGTACTTC. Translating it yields CASSLGGGLYYEQYF.

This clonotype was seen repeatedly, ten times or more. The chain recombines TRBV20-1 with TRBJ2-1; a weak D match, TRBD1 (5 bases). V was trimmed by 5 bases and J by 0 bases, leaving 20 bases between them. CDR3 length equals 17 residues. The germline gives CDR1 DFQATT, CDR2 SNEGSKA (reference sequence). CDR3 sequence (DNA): TGCAGTGCTTCTTCGAGGCAGGGCACGAGCTCCTACAATGAGCAGTTCTTC. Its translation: CSASSRQGTSSYNEQFF.

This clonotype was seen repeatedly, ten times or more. CDR3 nucleotide sequence: TGTGCCAGCAGCCCCATCTGGGCTACCAACAATGAGCAGTTCTTC. It is translated as CASSPIWATNNEQFF. This chain uses TRBV11-2 with TRBJ2-1, with D uncertain. The CDR3 loop spans 15 amino acids. Germline lookup yields CDR1 SGHAT and CDR2 FQNNGV. Trimming left V 5 bases short and J 5 bases short, with 16 bases between.

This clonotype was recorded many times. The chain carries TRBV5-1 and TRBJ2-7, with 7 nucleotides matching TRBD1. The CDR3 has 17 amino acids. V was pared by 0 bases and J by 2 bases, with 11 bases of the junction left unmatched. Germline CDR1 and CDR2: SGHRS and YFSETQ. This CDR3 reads CASSLALGQGVTYEQYF. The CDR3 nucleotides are TGCGCCAGCAGCTTGGCCCTTGGGCAGGGGGTAACCTACGAGCAGTACTTC.

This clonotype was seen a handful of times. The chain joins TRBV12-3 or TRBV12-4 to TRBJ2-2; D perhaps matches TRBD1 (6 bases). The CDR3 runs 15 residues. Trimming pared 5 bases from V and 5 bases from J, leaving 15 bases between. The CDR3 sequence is CASSPRQGTTGELFF. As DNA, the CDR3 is TGTGCCAGCAGTCCCCGGCAGGGGACGACCGGGGAGCTGTTTTTT.

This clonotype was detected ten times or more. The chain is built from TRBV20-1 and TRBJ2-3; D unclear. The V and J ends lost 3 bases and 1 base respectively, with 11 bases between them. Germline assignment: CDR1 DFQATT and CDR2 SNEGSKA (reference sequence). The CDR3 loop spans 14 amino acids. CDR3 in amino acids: CSASSLRGTDTQYF. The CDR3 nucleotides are TGCAGTGCTAGTAGTCTAAGGGGCACAGATACGCAGTATTTT.

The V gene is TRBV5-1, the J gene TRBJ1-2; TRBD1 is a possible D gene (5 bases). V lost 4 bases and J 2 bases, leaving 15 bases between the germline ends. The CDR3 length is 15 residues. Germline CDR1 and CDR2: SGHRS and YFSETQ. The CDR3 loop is CASSVRDGNNYGYTF. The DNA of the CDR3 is TGCGCCAGCAGCGTCCGGGACGGAAACAACTATGGCTACACCTTC.

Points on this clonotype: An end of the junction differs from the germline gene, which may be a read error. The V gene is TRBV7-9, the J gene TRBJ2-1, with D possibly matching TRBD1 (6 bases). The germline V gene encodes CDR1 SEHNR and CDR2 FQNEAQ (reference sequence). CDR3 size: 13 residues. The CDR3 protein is CTSSSEGVGEQFF. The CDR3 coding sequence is TGTACCAGCAGCTCAGAGGGGGTTGGCGAGCAGTTCTTC.

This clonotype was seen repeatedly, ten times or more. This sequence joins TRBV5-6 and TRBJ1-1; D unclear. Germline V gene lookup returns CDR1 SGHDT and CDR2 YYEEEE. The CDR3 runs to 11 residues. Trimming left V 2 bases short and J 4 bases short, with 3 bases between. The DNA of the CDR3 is TGTGCCAGCAGCTTCGTCACTGAAGCTTTCTTT. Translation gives CASSFVTEAFF.

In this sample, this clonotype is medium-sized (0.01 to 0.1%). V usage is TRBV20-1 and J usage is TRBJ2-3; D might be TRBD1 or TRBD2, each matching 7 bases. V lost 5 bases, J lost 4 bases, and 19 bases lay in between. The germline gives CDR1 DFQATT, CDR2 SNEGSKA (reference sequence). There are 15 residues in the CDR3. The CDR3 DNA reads TGCAGTGCTCCCCCTCAGGGGGGGCCCGCAGATACGCAGTATTTT. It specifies CSAPPQGGPADTQYF.

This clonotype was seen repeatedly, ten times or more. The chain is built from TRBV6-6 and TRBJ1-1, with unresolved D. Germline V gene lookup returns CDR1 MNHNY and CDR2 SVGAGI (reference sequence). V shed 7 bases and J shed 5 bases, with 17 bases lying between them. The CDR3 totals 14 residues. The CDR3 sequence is CASISNDIKTEAFF. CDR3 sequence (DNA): TGTGCCAGCATATCCAATGATATTAAGACTGAAGCTTTCTTT.